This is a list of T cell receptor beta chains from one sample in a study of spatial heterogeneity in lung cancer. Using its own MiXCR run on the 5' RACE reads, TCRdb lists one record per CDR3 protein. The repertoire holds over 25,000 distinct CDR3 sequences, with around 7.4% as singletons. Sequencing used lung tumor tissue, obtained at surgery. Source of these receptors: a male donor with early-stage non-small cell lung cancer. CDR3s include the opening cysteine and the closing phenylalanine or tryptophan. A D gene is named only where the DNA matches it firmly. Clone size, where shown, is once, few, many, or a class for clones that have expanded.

CASSLRLTGDTEAFF TGTGCCAGCAGTTTAAGGCTCACTGGGGACACTGAAGCTTTCTTT - TRBV12-3/TRBV12-4 - TRBJ1-1
CASSVQGAGDQPQHF TGTGCCAGCAGTGTGCAGGGGGCCGGGGATCAGCCCCAGCATTTT TRBD1 TRBV6-1 many TRBJ1-5
CASSSQGAATYGEKLFF TGCGCCAGCAGCTCACAGGGGGCCGCTACCTACGGGGAAAAACTGTTTTTT TRBD1 TRBV5-1 - TRBJ1-4
CASSRGDTNTGELFF TGCGCCAGCAGCCGGGGCGATACGAACACCGGGGAGCTGTTTTTT - TRBV5-1 few TRBJ2-2
CSAKPSLDGYTF TGCAGTGCTAAACCGTCACTGGATGGCTACACCTTC - TRBV20-1 - TRBJ1-2
CASSKVETRRTDTQYF TGTGCCAGCAGCAAAGTCGAAACCCGACGCACAGATACGCAGTATTTT - TRBV21-1 many TRBJ2-3
CASSLGGDLSGNTIYF TGTGCCAGCAGCTTAGGAGGGGACCTCTCTGGAAACACCATATATTTT - TRBV7-2 few TRBJ1-3
CSVEFAGYNYGYTF TGCAGCGTTGAATTCGCAGGGTACAACTATGGCTACACCTTC - TRBV29-1 few TRBJ1-2
CASSLRGAEETQYF TGTGCCAGCAGTTTACGGGGGGCGGAAGAGACCCAGTACTTC - TRBV27 many TRBJ2-5
CASSQDRGSNQPQHF TGTGCCAGCAGCCAAGATCGAGGGAGCAATCAGCCCCAGCATTTT - TRBV4-2 - TRBJ1-5
CASSYEQYF TGTGCCAGCAGCTACGAGCAGTACTTC - TRBV5-7 many TRBJ2-7
CASSGAPQETQYF TGTGCCAGCAGTGGGGCACCACAAGAGACCCAGTACTTC - TRBV27 few TRBJ2-5
CSARSPGSANTEAFF TGCAGTGCTAGGAGTCCAGGGTCAGCGAACACTGAAGCTTTCTTT - TRBV20-1 many TRBJ1-1
CADDRKYINYGYTF TGTGCCGACGACAGGAAATACATTAACTATGGCTACACCTTC - TRBV6-5 many TRBJ1-2
CAISAGPGANVLTF TGTGCCATCAGTGCGGGACCTGGGGCCAACGTCCTGACTTTC - TRBV10-3 - TRBJ2-6
CASTLGDLPYEQYF TGCGCCAGCACCCTGGGGGATCTCCCCTACGAGCAGTACTTC - TRBV5-1 - TRBJ2-7
CASSTGYGQPQHF TGTGCCAGTAGTACAGGGTACGGTCAGCCCCAGCATTTT - TRBV19 few TRBJ1-5
CASSPGQGATGNTIYF TGTGCCAGCAGCCCTGGACAGGGGGCGACTGGAAACACCATATATTTT TRBD1 TRBV7-8 few TRBJ1-3
CASSWGLRETQYF TGCGCCAGCAGCTGGGGGCTAAGGGAGACCCAGTACTTC - TRBV4-1 few TRBJ2-5
CASSLGTEVNQPQHF TGTGCCAGCAGTCTGGGGACAGAAGTCAATCAGCCCCAGCATTTT TRBD1 TRBV28 few TRBJ1-5
CASSQDRVSNSPLHF TGTGCCAGCAGCCAAGACCGGGTGTCTAATTCACCCCTCCACTTT - TRBV14 many TRBJ1-6
CASSQDMGDNYGYTF TGCGCCAGCAGCCAAGATATGGGGGACAACTATGGCTACACCTTC - TRBV4-3 many TRBJ1-2
CASNRGETQYF TGTGCCAGCAACCGGGGGGAGACCCAGTACTTC - TRBV11-2 few TRBJ2-5
CASRRNGNQPQHF TGTGCCAGCAGGCGGAATGGCAATCAGCCCCAGCATTTT - TRBV6-2/TRBV6-3 few TRBJ1-5
CASSRQGPTGYEQYF TGTGCCAGCAGCCGACAGGGTCCGACTGGGTACGAGCAGTACTTC TRBD1 TRBV5-4 - TRBJ2-7
CASSYQGAGELFF TGTGCCAGCAGTTACCAGGGCGCCGGGGAGCTGTTTTTT - TRBV6-2/TRBV6-3 many TRBJ2-2
CASSRLNGNDEQYF TGTGCCAGCAGCAGGCTGAACGGGAACGACGAGCAGTACTTC - TRBV5-6 many TRBJ2-7
CASSLETRDYNEQFF TGCGCCAGCAGCTTAGAGACTAGGGATTACAATGAGCAGTTCTTC - TRBV5-1 many TRBJ2-1
CASSLNSGGAVYEQFF TGCGCCAGCAGCTTAAACAGCGGGGGGGCCGTTTATGAGCAGTTCTTC TRBD2 TRBV5-1 few TRBJ2-1
CASSFGPAAYEQYF TGCGCCAGCAGCTTCGGGCCTGCAGCCTACGAGCAGTACTTC - TRBV5-1 - TRBJ2-7